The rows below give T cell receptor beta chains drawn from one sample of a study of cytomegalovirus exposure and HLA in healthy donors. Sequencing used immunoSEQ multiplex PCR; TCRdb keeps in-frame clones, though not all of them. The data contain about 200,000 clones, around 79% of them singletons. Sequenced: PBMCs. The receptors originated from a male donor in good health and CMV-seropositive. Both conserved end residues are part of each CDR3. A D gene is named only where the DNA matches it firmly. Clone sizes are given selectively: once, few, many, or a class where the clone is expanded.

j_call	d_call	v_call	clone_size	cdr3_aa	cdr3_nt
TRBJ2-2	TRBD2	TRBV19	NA	CASTQRGNTGELFF	TGTGCCAGTACTCAGCGGGGAAACACCGGGGAGCTGTTTTTT
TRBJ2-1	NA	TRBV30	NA	CAWSHARDQFF	TGTGCCTGGAGTCATGCGAGGGATCAGTTCTTC
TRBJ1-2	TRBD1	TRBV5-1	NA	CASSIGDRDGNYGYTF	TGCGCCAGCAGCATCGGGGACAGGGACGGTAACTATGGCTACACCTTC
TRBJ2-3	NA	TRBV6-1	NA	CASSEVRGLSDTQYF	TGTGCCAGCAGTGAAGTCAGGGGATTGTCAGATACGCAGTATTTT
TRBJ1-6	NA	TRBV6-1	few	CASPDGQGYNSPLHF	TGTGCCAGCCCCGACGGGCAGGGATATAATTCACCCCTCCACTTT
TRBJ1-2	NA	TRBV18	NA	CASSVRDMNYGYTF	TGTGCCAGCTCAGTCCGGGACATGAACTATGGCTACACCTTC
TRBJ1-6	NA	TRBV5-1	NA	CASSSKAGNSPLHF	TGCGCCAGCAGCTCGAAGGCAGGTAATTCACCCCTCCACTTT
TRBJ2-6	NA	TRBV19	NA	CASKREIAPGANVLTF	TGTGCCAGTAAGAGGGAGATCGCGCCTGGGGCCAACGTCCTGACTTTC
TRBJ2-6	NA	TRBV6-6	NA	CASTITGANVLTF	TGTGCCAGCACTATAACAGGCGCCAACGTCCTGACTTTC
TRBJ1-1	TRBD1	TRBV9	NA	CASSVAGLGQGTVDTEAFF	TGTGCCAGCAGCGTAGCTGGCTTAGGACAGGGGACCGTGGACACTGAAGCTTTCTTT
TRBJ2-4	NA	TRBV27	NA	CASSLWGKGKNIQYF	TGTGCCAGCAGTTTATGGGGAAAGGGGAAAAACATTCAGTACTTC
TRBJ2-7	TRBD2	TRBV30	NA	CAWSVRRSGNPGEQYF	TGTGCCTGGAGTGTCAGGCGAAGCGGGAACCCAGGGGAGCAGTACTTC
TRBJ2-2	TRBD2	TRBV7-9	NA	CASSRTSGGNTGELFF	TGTGCCAGCAGCAGAACTAGCGGGGGGAACACCGGGGAGCTGTTTTTT
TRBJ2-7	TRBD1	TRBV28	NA	CASSLGDRGYEQYF	TGTGCCAGCAGTTTGGGGGACAGGGGCTACGAGCAGTACTTC
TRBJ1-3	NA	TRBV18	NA	CATRGSGNTIYF	TGTGCCACCAGGGGCTCTGGAAACACCATATATTTT
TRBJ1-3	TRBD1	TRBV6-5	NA	CASSYDRVNTIYF	TGTGCCAGCAGTTACGACAGGGTTAACACCATATATTTT
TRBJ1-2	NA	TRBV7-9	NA	CASGQTIYGYTF	TGTGCCAGTGGGCAGACCATCTATGGCTACACCTTC
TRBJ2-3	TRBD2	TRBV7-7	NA	CASSLWEGDTQYF	TGTGCTAGCAGCTTATGGGAGGGAGATACGCAGTATTTT
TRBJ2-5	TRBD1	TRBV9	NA	CASSNRDREVETQYF	TGTGCCAGCAGCAACCGGGACAGGGAGGTAGAGACCCAGTACTTC
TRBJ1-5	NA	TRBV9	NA	CASSERVRRCAHICQHF	TGTGCCAGCAGCGAGAGGGTCCGCCGATGCGCCCACATCTGCCAGCATTTT
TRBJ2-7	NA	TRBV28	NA	CASSFRYSYEQYF	TGTGCCAGCAGTTTCAGGTACTCCTACGAGCAGTACTTC
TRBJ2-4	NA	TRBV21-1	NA	CASRTLKGAPPSAKNIQYF	TGTGCCAGCAGGACATTGAAGGGGGCCCCCCCCTCGGCCAAAAACATTCAGTACTTC
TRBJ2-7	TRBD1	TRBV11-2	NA	CASSPGGTGSYEQYF	TGTGCCAGCAGCCCAGGAGGGACAGGTTCCTACGAGCAGTACTTC
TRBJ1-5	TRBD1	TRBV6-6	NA	CASSADRGGQPQHF	TGTGCCAGCAGTGCCGACAGGGGGGGTCAGCCCCAGCATTTT
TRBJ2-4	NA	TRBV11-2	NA	CASSPDMAGHIQYF	TGTGCCAGCAGCCCGGACATGGCGGGGCACATTCAGTACTTC
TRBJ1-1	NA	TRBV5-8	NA	CASSFTFF	TGTGCCAGCAGCTTTACTTTCTTT
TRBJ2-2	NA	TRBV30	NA	CAWSTTSGGELFF	TGTGCCTGGAGTACTACTAGTGGCGGGGAGCTGTTTTTT
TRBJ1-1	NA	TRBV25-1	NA	CASTSPGRTEAFF	TGTGCCAGCACATCCCCAGGCCGCACTGAAGCTTTCTTT
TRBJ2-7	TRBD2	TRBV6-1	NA	CASQRGTSTYEQYF	TGTGCCTCCCAGCGGGGGACTAGCACTTACGAGCAGTACTTC
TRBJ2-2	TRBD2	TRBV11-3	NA	CASSLSAGGTGELFF	TGTGCCAGCAGCTTATCCGCGGGGGGGACCGGGGAGCTGTTTTTT
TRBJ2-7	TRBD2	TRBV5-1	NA	CASSLGAGDSYEQYF	TGCGCCAGCAGCTTAGGAGCGGGAGACTCCTACGAGCAGTACTTC
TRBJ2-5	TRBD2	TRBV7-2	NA	CASRLAGAVETQYF	TGTGCCAGCAGACTAGCGGGAGCCGTAGAGACCCAGTACTTC
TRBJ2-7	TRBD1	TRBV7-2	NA	CASSSGGWSGQGQYEQYF	TGTGCCAGCAGCTCAGGAGGGTGGTCGGGACAGGGTCAGTACGAGCAGTACTTC
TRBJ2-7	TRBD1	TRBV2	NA	CASSAGQGAYEQYF	TGTGCCAGCAGTGCGGGACAGGGGGCGTACGAGCAGTACTTC
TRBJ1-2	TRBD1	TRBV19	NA	CASKEGADYGYTF	TGTGCCAGTAAAGAGGGGGCTGACTATGGCTACACCTTC
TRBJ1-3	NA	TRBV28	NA	CASSFLFSGNTIYF	TGTGCCAGCAGTTTTCTTTTCTCTGGAAACACCATATATTTT
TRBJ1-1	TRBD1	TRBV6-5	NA	CASTRGRNTEAFF	TGTGCCAGCACCAGGGGGAGGAACACTGAAGCTTTCTTT
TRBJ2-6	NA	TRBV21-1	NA	CASSKVPQGAAGANVLTF	TGTGCCAGCAGCAAAGTTCCGCAGGGGGCGGCGGGGGCCAACGTCCTGACTTTC
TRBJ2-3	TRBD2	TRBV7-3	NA	CASSFQGTSGSGDTQYF	TGTGCCAGCAGCTTCCAGGGGACTAGCGGGAGTGGGGATACGCAGTATTTT
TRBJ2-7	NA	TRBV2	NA	CASRQVPREQYF	TGTGCCAGCCGACAGGTCCCCCGCGAGCAGTACTTC
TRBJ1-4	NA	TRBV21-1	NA	CASSKMGQGNEKLFF	TGTGCCAGCAGCAAGATGGGACAGGGTAATGAAAAACTGTTTTTT
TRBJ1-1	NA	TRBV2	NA	CASSPPKYTEAFF	TGTGCCAGCAGTCCTCCTAAGTACACTGAAGCTTTCTTT
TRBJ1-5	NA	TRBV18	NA	CASSSLSQPQHF	TGTGCCAGCTCTTCACTAAGCCAGCCCCAGCATTTT
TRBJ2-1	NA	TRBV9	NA	CASSVEGSNNEQFF	TGTGCCAGCAGCGTAGAAGGGAGTAACAATGAGCAGTTCTTC
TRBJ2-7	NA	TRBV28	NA	CASRRGLKYEQYF	TGTGCCAGCAGACGAGGACTAAAGTACGAGCAGTACTTC
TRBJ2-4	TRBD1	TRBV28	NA	CASSPPRQGQNIQYF	TGTGCCAGCAGTCCCCCACGACAGGGGCAAAACATTCAGTACTTC
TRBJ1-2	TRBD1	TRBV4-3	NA	CASSQPRQGANYGYTF	TGCGCCAGCAGCCAACCAAGACAGGGGGCTAACTATGGCTACACCTTC
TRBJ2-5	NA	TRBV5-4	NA	CASSFRDFQETQYF	TGTGCCAGCAGCTTCCGGGACTTCCAAGAGACCCAGTACTTC
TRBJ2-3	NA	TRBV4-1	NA	CASSQARGRRDTQYF	TGCGCCAGCAGCCAAGCTAGGGGCCGCCGGGATACGCAGTATTTT
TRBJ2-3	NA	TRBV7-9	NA	CSSSLARASTDTQYF	TGTTCCAGCAGCTTAGCCAGGGCCAGCACAGATACGCAGTATTTT
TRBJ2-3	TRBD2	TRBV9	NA	CASSEVSGRGTDTQYF	TGTGCCAGCAGCGAAGTTAGCGGGAGAGGGACAGATACGCAGTATTTT